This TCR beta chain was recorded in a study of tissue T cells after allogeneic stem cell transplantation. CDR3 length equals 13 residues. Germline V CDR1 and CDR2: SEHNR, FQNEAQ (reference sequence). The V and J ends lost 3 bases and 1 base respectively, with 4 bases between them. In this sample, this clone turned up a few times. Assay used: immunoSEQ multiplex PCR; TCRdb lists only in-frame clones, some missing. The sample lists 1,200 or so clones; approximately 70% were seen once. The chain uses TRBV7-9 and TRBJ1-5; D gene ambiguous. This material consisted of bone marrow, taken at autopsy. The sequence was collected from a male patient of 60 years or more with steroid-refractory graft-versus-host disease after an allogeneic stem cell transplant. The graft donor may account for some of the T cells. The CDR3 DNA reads TGTGCCAGCAGCTTCGACAGCAATCAGCCCCAGCATTTT. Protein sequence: CASSFDSNQPQHF.